A single sample is the source of the 14 T cell receptor beta chains below, sequenced in a study of radiotherapy plus CTLA-4 blockade in lung cancer. The assay was immunoSEQ multiplex PCR, and TCRdb's table has in-frame clones only and misses some. The sample has about 45,000 clones, roughly 63% seen once; the top ten hold approximately 17%. Specimen: peripheral blood, collected from a patient treated with radiotherapy plus ipilimumab. The receptors originated from a human donor with non-small cell lung cancer who had a partial response to radiotherapy plus ipilimumab.

The chain uses TRBV2 and TRBJ2-7; 10 nucleotides match TRBD1. The J segment lost 5 bases and the V segment lost 6 bases, leaving 10 bases of the junction unmatched. Germline CDR1 reads SNHLY; CDR2 reads FYNNEI. The CDR3 has 15 amino acids. The CDR3 DNA follows: TGTGCCAGCAGCCCGGACAGGGGGAGGTTTGACGAGCAGTACTTC. Its protein is CASSPDRGRFDEQYF.

The chain employs TRBV4-3 and TRBJ1-1, with no clear D. The germline V gene has CDR1 LGHNA and CDR2 YSLEER. Trimming stripped 3 bases from V and 4 bases from J, with 15 bases between. The CDR3 extends over 15 amino acids. The CDR3 region has the DNA TGCGCCAGCAGCCAGGCTATAGGCAGAGGCACTGAAGCTTTCTTT. Translation: CASSQAIGRGTEAFF.

The chain joins TRBV7-9 to TRBJ2-2, with 7 bases matching TRBD2. The V and J ends lost 7 bases and 4 bases, in that order; junction bases with no gene match: 9. This CDR3 comprises 15 residues. CDR1 and CDR2 from the germline V gene are SEHNR and FQNEAQ (reference sequence). CDR3 sequence (DNA): TGTGCCAGCACTATAAGCGGGGCACCCACCGGGGAGCTGTTTTTT. Translated: CASTISGAPTGELFF.

This chain joins TRBV29-1 and TRBJ1-2; 11 bases map to TRBD1. CDR3 length equals 12 residues. CDR1 is SQVTM and CDR2 is ANQGSEA in the germline V gene. The junction had 2 bases not matched to a gene; V was cut back by 4 bases and J by 7 bases. The CDR3 DNA reads TGCAGCGTTGCTGGGACAGGGGGTGGCTACACCTTC. This encodes CSVAGTGGGYTF. The whole variable domain, filled in from reference TRBV29-1 and TRBJ1-2, reads SAVISQKPSRDICQRGTSLTIQCQVDSQVTMMFWYRQQPGQSLTLIATANQGSEATYESGFVIDKFPISRPNLTFSTLTVSNMSPEDSSIYLCSVAGTGGGYTFGSGTRLTVV.

The chain employs TRBV10-3 and TRBJ2-3; TRBD2 agrees at 9 bases. Trimming took 9 bases from V and 6 from J; bases not matched to a gene: 13. From germline, CDR1 is ENHRY and CDR2 SYGVKD. The CDR3 spans 15 residues. The CDR3 DNA reads TGTGCCATTTTACCTAGCGGGAATTGGGGGGATACGCAGTATTTT. Amino acid sequence: CAILPSGNWGDTQYF.

The V and J genes are TRBV18 and TRBJ2-4; D is possibly TRBD1 (6 bases). Trimming took 3 bases from V and 0 from J, leaving 21 bases between them. Per the germline V gene, CDR1 is KGHSH and CDR2 is LQKENI. There are 19 residues in the CDR3. The CDR3 reads CASSPLGAWASLAKNIQYF. The DNA for the CDR3 is TGTGCCAGCTCACCGCTGGGGGCATGGGCTTCACTAGCCAAAAACATTCAGTACTTC.

V gene TRBV15 combines with J gene TRBJ2-7, with TRBD2 matching over 8 bases. J gave up 0 bases and V 0 bases, and 4 bases lay outside the gene matches. The CDR3 spans 16 residues. Germline loops: CDR1 LNHNV, CDR2 YYDKDF (reference sequence). CDR3 sequence (DNA): TGTGCCACCAGCAGAGATCTCAGCGGGAGCTCCTACGAGCAGTACTTC. Amino acids: CATSRDLSGSSYEQYF. Full variable domain (rest looked up from reference TRBV15 and TRBJ2-7): DAMVIQNPRYQVTQFGKPVTLSCSQTLNHNVMYWYQQKSSQAPKLLFHYYDKDFNNEADTPDNFQSRRPNTSFCFLDIRSPGLGDTAMYLCATSRDLSGSSYEQYFGPGTRLTVT.

The chain combines TRBV15 with TRBJ1-4, with D possibly matching TRBD1 (6 bases). Germline V CDR1 and CDR2: LNHNV, YYDKDF (reference sequence). The length of the CDR3 is 16 residues. The V and J ends lost 0 bases and 2 bases respectively, with 10 bases between them. CDR3 amino acids: CATSRDLGQTNEKLFF. The CDR3 DNA reads TGTGCCACCAGCAGAGATCTTGGACAGACTAATGAAAAACTGTTTTTT. Together with reference TRBV15 and TRBJ1-4, the CDR3 gives the full variable domain: DAMVIQNPRYQVTQFGKPVTLSCSQTLNHNVMYWYQQKSSQAPKLLFHYYDKDFNNEADTPDNFQSRRPNTSFCFLDIRSPGLGDTAMYLCATSRDLGQTNEKLFFGSGTQLSVL.

This clone is a singleton in its sample. The chain employs TRBV9 and TRBJ2-1; TRBD2 aligns across 9 bases. CDR1 is SGDLS and CDR2 is YYNGEE in the germline V gene. The CDR3 totals 15 residues. The trim removed 0 bases at V and 6 bases at J, leaving 4 bases unmatched. CDR3 sequence (DNA): TGTGCCAGCAGCGTAGGTCCTAGCGGGATCAATGAGCAGTTCTTC. Protein product: CASSVGPSGINEQFF.

This clone was seen more than once but under ten times. A single base is all that separates this from a far larger clone, so a read error is likely. The chain joins TRBV7-2 to TRBJ1-1; TRBD1 might be the D (6 bases). CDR1 SGHTA and CDR2 FQGNSA come from the germline V gene. The CDR3 has 16 residues. Trimming stripped 3 bases from V and 6 bases from J, with 20 bases between. The CDR3 DNA is TGTGCCAGCAGCTTGGCCAGCGACAGGTCTCAGTCTGAAGCTTTCTTT. Amino acid sequence: CASSLASDRSQSEAFF.

This clone was observed once. The chain has TRBV2 and TRBJ2-3; 8 positions agree with TRBD2. CDR1 SNHLY and CDR2 FYNNEI come from the germline V gene. The CDR3 sequence is 14 residues long. The V gene end was trimmed by 11 bases and the J gene end by 3 bases; junction bases not matched to a gene: 10. The CDR3 DNA reads as TGTGCCTGCTCGATTCGGGGGGGGACAGATACGCAGTATTTT. Its protein is CACSIRGGTDTQYF.

The rearrangement uses TRBV19 and TRBJ1-1; D perhaps matches TRBD1 (5 bases). This CDR3 is built from 12 residues. Germline CDR1 and CDR2: LNHDA and SQIVND (reference sequence). V lost 5 bases to trimming and J lost 6 bases, with 10 bases between them. The CDR3 coding sequence is TGTGCCAGTAGTTCGGGGGTGGCTGAAGCTTTCTTT. This encodes CASSSGVAEAFF.

The chain has TRBV18 and TRBJ2-1; TRBD2 agrees at 10 bases. CDR3 length: 16 amino acids. Germline CDR1 is KGHSH and CDR2 is LQKENI. Trimming took 3 bases from V and 4 from J; bases not matched to a gene: 6. The CDR3 DNA reads TGTGCCAGCTCACCGACCGGGACTAGCGATTACAATGAGCAGTTCTTC. Translated, it gives CASSPTGTSDYNEQFF.

About this clone itself: Other DNA variants within this sample encode the same CDR3. The chain uses TRBV15 and TRBJ2-7, with unresolved D. V dropped 0 bases and J dropped 6 bases, with 9 bases sitting between them. The CDR3 contains 13 residues. In germline, CDR1 is LNHNV, CDR2 YYDKDF (reference sequence). The CDR3 spells CATSRDRGGEQYF. DNA of the CDR3: TGTGCCACCAGCAGAGATAGAGGCGGCGAGCAGTACTTC.